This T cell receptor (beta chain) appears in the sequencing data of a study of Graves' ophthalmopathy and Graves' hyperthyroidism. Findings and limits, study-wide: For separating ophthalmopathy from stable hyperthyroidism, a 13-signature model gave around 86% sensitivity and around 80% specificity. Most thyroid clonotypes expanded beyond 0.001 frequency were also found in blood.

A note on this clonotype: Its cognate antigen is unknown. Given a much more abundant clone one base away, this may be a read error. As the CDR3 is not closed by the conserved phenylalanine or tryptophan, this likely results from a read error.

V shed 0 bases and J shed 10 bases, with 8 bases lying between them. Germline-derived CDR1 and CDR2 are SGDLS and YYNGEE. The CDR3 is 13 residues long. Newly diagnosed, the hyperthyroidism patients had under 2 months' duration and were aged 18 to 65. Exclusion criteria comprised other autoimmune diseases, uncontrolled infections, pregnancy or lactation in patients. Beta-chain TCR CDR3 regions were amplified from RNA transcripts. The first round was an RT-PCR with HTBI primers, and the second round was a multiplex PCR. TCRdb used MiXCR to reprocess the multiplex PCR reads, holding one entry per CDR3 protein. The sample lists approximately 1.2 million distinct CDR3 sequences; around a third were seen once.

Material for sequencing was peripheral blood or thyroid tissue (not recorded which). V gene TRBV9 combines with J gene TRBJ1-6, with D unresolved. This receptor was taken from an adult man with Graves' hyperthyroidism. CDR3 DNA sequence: TGTGCCAGCAGCGTAGGGTTAGGGTCACCCCTCCACTGT. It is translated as CASSVGLGSPLHC.